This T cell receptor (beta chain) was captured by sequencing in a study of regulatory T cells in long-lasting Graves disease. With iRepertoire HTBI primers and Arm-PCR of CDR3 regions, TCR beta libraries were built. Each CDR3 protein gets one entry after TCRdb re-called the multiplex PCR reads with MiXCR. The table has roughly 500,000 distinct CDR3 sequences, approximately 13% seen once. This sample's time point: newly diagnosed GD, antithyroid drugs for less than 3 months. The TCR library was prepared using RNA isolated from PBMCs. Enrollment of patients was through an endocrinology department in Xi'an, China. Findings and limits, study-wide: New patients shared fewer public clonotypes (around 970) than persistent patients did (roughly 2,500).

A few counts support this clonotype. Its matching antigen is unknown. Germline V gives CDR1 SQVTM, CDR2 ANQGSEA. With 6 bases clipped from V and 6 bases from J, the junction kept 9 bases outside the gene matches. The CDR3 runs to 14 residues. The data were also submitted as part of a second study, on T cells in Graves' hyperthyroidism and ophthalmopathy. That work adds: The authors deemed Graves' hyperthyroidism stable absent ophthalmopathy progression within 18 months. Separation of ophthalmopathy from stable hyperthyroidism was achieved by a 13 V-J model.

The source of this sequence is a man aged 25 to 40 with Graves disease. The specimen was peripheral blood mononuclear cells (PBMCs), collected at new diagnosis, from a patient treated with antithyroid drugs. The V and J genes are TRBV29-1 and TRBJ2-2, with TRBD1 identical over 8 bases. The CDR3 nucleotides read TGCAGCGTAGATCAGCAGGGGGCCGCCGGGGAGCTGTTTTTT. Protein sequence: CSVDQQGAAGELFF.